The following is a T cell receptor beta chain sequence with its context. Its antigen is undetermined. The data derive from a study of circulating tumor DNA in untreated peripheral T-cell lymphoma. General study results and limits: In approximately 76% of patients, tumor-specific clonotypes were identified.

Before treatment, baseline tumor tissue was collected for sequencing. TCRdb's table, derived via immunoSEQ multiplex PCR, lists solely in-frame clones and lacks some. The sample has thousands of clones, nearly 85% seen once. Sequenced: tumor tissue. The TCR originated in a human donor with peripheral T-cell lymphoma.

CDR3 sequence reads: CAWSLQGTGSVDTQYF. CDR3 DNA: TGTGCCTGGAGCCTACAGGGGACAGGGTCTGTAGATACGCAGTATTTT. This chain connects TRBV30 to TRBJ2-3; 9 bases match TRBD1. CDR1 and CDR2 from the germline V gene are GTSNPN and SVGIG (reference sequence). The CDR3 is 16 residues long. J gave up 5 bases and V 3 bases, and 12 bases lay outside the gene matches.